This TCR beta chain derives from a study of blood T cell repertoires in COVID-19. Turning to the study itself: There were acute and convalescent COVID-19 samples, and they came from the United States, Italy and Spain. T cells, B-cell-depleted T cells, or PBMCs supplied cDNA or gDNA.

Original handling: Estimated nucleated cell counts came from reference gene primer amplification. Libraries were prepared by immunoSEQ multiplex PCR; TCRdb keeps only in-frame clonotypes and omits some of them. The V and J calls and clone size are taken from that table; D and trimming were inferred from the DNA. The profile shows 300,000 or so clones, around 90% of them singletons. Germline CDR1 and CDR2: SEHNR and FQNEAQ (reference sequence). V was clipped by 5 bases and J by 1 base, with 15 bases between them. The CDR3 covers 16 residues. The sequenced sample consisted of peripheral blood. The chain employs TRBV7-9 and TRBJ1-5; D unclear. The clonotype was recovered from a man between 18 and 29 years old who had recovered from COVID-19. The DNA for the CDR3 is TGTGCCAGCAGCCCCTGGCGGGGAGAGAGCAATCAGCCCCAGCATTTT. It specifies CASSPWRGESNQPQHF.